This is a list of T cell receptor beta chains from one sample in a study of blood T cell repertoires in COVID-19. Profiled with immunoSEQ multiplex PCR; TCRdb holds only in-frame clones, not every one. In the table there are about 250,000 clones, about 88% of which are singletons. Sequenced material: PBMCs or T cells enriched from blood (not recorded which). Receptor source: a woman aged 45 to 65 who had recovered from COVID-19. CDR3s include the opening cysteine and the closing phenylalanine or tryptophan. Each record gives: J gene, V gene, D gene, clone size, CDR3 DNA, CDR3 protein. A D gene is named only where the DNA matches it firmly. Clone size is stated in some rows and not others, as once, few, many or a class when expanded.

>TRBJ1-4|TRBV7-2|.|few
TGTGCCAGCAGCTTCACAGCAACTAATGAAAAACTGTTTTTT
CASSFTATNEKLFF
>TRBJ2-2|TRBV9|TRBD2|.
TGTGCCAGCAGTGCTGGACTAGCGGGCACCGGGGAGCTGTTTTTT
CASSAGLAGTGELFF
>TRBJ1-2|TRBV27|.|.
TGTGCCAGCAGTTTATCGGGACTCATCGCGGGCTACACCTTC
CASSLSGLIAGYTF
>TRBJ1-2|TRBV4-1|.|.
TGCGCCAGCAGCCCCTTTAACAGCTTTAACTATGGCTACACCTTC
CASSPFNSFNYGYTF
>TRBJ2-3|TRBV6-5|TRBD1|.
TGTGCCAGCAGTTACACGACAGGGGGTGGGACAGATACGCAGTATTTT
CASSYTTGGGTDTQYF
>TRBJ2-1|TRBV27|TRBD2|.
TGTGCCAGCACCCTCGTCCTAGCGGGAGGGCCCGGTGAGCAGTTCTTC
CASTLVLAGGPGEQFF
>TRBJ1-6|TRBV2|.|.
TGTGCCAGCAGCGCTAATAATTCACCCCTCCACTTT
CASSANNSPLHF
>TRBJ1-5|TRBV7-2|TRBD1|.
TGTGCCAGCAGCCCGGGACAGACTAGCAATCAGCCCCAGCATTTT
CASSPGQTSNQPQHF
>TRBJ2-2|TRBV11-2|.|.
TGTGCCAGCAGCCTCAGTCCGGGGAACACCGGGGAGCTGTTTTTT
CASSLSPGNTGELFF
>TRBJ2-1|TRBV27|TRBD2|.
TGTGCCAGCAGTTTCGGGACTACCTACAATGAGCAGTTCTTC
CASSFGTTYNEQFF
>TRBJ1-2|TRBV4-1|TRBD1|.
TGCGCCAGCAGCCAAGGGACAGGGTATGGCTACACCTTC
CASSQGTGYGYTF
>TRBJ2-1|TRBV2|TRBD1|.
TGTGCCAGCAGTAGTGGACAGGGACCCTACAATGAGCAGTTCTTC
CASSSGQGPYNEQFF
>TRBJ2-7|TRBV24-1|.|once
TGTGCCACCAGTGATCGGGGGCCAGGGGGCTCCTACGAGCAGTACTTC
CATSDRGPGGSYEQYF
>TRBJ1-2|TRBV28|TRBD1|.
TGTGCCAGCAGTTTAGACAGGGTGAAAGGCTACACCTTC
CASSLDRVKGYTF
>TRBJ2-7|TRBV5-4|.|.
TGTGCCAGCAGCTTGTCCCTCGACAGGTCCTACGAGCAGTACTTC
CASSLSLDRSYEQYF
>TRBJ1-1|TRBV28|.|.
TGTGCCAGCCGTCCGCGGGACCGAATAAACACTGAAGCTTTCTTT
CASRPRDRINTEAFF
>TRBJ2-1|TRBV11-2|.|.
TGTGCCAGCAGCTTGCTGCCGGGGAGTGGATACAATGAGCAGTTCTTC
CASSLLPGSGYNEQFF
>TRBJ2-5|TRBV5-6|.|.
TGTGCCAGCAGCTTAACAGGCTGGGAGACCCAGTACTTC
CASSLTGWETQYF
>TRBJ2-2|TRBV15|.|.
TGTGCCACGAAAGCCGGGAAGGTTTACACCGGGGAGCTGTTTTTT
CATKAGKVYTGELFF
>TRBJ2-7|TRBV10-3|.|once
TGTGCCATCAGTGATAGCTCGGTTAGATTGTCCTACGAGCAGTACTTC
CAISDSSVRLSYEQYF
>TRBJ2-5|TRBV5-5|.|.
TGTGCCAGCAGCTTGGGTCAGGGTAACAGGGAGACCCAGTACTTC
CASSLGQGNRETQYF
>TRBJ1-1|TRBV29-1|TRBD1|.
TGCAGCGCGGCGGACAGGGGGACGAACACTGAAGCTTTCTTT
CSAADRGTNTEAFF